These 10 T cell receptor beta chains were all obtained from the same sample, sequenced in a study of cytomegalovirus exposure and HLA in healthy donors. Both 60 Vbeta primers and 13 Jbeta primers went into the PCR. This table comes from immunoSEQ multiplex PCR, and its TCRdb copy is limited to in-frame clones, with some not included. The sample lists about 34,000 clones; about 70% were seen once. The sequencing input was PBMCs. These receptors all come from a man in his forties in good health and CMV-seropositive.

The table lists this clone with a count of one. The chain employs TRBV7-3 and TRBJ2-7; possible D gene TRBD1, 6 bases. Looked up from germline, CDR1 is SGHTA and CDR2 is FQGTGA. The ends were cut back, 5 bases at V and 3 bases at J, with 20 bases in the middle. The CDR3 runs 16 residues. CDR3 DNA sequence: TGTGCCAGCAGCCCACCGACAGGACAGAGCTGCTACGAGCAGTACTTC. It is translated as CASSPPTGQSCYEQYF.

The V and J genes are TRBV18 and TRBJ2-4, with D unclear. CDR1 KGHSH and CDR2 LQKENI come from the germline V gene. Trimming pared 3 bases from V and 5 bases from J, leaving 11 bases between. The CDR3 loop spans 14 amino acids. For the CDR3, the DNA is TGTGCCAGCTCACCGCTAGGAGCAGAAAACATTCAGTACTTC. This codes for CASSPLGAENIQYF.

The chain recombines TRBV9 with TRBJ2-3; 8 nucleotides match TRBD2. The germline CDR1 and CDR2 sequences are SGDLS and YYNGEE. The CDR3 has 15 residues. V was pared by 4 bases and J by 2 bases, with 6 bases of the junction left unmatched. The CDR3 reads CASSPERGTTDTQYF. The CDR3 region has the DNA TGTGCCAGCAGCCCAGAGCGGGGGACCACAGATACGCAGTATTTT.

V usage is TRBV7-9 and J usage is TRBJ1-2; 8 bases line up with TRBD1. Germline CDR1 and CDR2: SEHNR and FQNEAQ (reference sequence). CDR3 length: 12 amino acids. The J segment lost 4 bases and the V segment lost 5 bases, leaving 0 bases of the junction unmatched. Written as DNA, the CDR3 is TGTGCCAGCAGCACAGGGGGCTATGGCTACACCTTC. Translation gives CASSTGGYGYTF. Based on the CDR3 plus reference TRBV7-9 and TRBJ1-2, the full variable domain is DTGVSQNPRHKITKRGQNVTFRCDPISEHNRLYWYRQTLGQGPEFLTYFQNEAQLEKSRLLSDRFSAERPKGSFSTLEIQRTEQGDSAMYLCASSTGGYGYTFGSGTRLTVV.

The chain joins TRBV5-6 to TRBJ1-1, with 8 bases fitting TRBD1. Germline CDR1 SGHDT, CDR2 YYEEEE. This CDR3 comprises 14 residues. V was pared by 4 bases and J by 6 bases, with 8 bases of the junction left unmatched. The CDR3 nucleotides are TGTGCCAGCAGCCAAATCAGGGGGCTGTCTGAAGCTTTCTTT. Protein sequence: CASSQIRGLSEAFF.

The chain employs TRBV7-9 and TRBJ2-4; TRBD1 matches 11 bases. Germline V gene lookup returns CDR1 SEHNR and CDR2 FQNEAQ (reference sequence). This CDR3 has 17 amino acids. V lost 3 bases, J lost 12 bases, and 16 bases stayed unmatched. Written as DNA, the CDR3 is TGTGCCAGCAGCTTCGGGGTCTCGGACAGGGGGCCGGGTACTCAGTACTTC. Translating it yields CASSFGVSDRGPGTQYF.

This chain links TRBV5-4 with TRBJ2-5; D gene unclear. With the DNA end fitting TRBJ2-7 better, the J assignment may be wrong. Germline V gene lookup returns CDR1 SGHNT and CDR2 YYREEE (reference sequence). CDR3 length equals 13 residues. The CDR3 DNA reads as TGTGCCAGCAGCTTACCCGGAGTCTACGAGCAGTACTTC. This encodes CASSLPGVYEQYF.

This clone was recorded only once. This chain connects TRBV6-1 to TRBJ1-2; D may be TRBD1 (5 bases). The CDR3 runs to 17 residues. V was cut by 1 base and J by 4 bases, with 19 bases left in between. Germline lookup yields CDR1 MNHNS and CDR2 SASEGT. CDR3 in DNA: TGTGCCAGCAGTGAAGTGGGGAGGGAACGGGGGGGCTATGGCTACACCTTC. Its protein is CASSEVGRERGGYGYTF.

The CDR3 region is CASSFWTVGGELFF. The CDR3 DNA follows: TGTGCCAGCAGCTTTTGGACAGTCGGCGGGGAGCTGTTTTTT. This rearrangement joins TRBV7-9 to TRBJ2-2, with D tentatively TRBD1 (6 bases). V was shortened by 3 bases and J by 7 bases, with 12 bases between the two germline ends. CDR3 length equals 14 residues. Germline V gene data show CDR1 as SEHNR and CDR2 as FQNEAQ (reference sequence).

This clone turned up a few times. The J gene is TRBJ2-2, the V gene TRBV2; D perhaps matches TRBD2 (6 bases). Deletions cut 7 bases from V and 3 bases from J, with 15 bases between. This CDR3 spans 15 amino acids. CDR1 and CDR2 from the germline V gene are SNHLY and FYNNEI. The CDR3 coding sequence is TGTGCCAGCACCCCCCGGAGGGAGCACACCGGGGAGCTGTTTTTT. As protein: CASTPRREHTGELFF.